This TCR beta chain derives from a study of blood T cell repertoires in COVID-19 (dated by TCRdb to 2018 to 2021). In terms of the full investigation: The collaborator samples originated in the United States, Italy and Spain and spanned the acute and convalescent phases of COVID-19. Where available, HLA class I and class II types were obtained from metadata supplied by the sample provider rather than from assay-based typing. Samples came from the ongoing ImmuneRACE study (first 160 participants) plus 1,254 subjects from 6 global collaborators. The dataset comprised deeply sampled blood TCRbeta repertoires from subjects exposed to, actively infected with, or recovered from COVID-19. The prospective study material was composed of cDNA or gDNA derived from T cells, B-cell-depleted T cells, or PBMCs. The repertoires were released in a freely available public database intended as a resource for research on the immune response to SARS-CoV-2. Nearly every sample came with metadata listing a de-identified subject ID, COVID-19 status, age in years and sex.

TCRbeta CDR3 regions were amplified from genomic DNA using the immunoSEQ Assay, a bias-controlled multiplex PCR. In the original analysis: Nucleated cell counts per sample were estimated from amplification of reference gene primers within the assay. To quantify the absolute abundance of each unique TCRbeta CDR3 rearrangement, sequence reads were collapsed and filtered. For each sample, productive Simpson clonality was calculated as the square root of Simpson's diversity index across productive rearrangements. In its TCRdb copy, this immuneACCESS table keeps in-frame sequences only and misses some clones. Where compared with another copy, unresolved V genes explain less than half of these, and the others have no known cause. V and J calls and clone size follow that table, whereas D and trimming were derived from the DNA. In all, the sample holds approximately 170,000 clones, and roughly 86% of those were seen once. The top ten clones comprise 3% to 4% of the sample.

Its CDR3 holds 16 amino acids, cysteine through phenylalanine. Here the CDR3 DNA is all that survives: 48 bases in frame from base 1. Trimming leaves V shorter by 2 bases and J shorter by 0 bases, with the junction holding 3 bases beyond the gene matches. The germline V gene (reference sequence) gives CDR1 as LNHNV and CDR2 as YYDKDF. The collaborating institutions used their own protocols to collect whole blood in K2EDTA tubes. For TCRbeta analysis, collaborator samples were shipped as frozen whole blood, as isolated PBMCs, or as DNA extracted from either sample type. Broader findings and caveats from the paper: Clinical and demographic metadata were provided uncurated, with the amount varying by source and participant.

Regarding this clone: It has no known antigen specificity. Base qualities were left out, and no much larger clone turns up one base away.

The TCR originated in a man between 65 and 85 years old with acute or convalescent COVID-19. The chain links TRBV15 with TRBJ1-5; 8 bases in the middle match TRBD1. The sample consisted of peripheral blood. The CDR3: CATSRIQGGSNQPQHF. At the DNA level, the sequence is TGTGCCACCAGCAGAATACAGGGGGGTAGCAATCAGCCCCAGCATTTT.